This T cell receptor (beta chain) was found in a study of cytomegalovirus exposure and HLA in healthy donors. A note on this clone: Its antigen is as yet unknown.

It was healthy bone marrow donors who served as donors. Researchers ran the PCR with 60 Vbeta and 13 Jbeta primers. The table came from immunoSEQ multiplex PCR; TCRdb's copy has only in-frame clones and leaves some out. The sample holds approximately 110,000 clones, more than 70% seen once. Study-wide findings and caveats: In a later analysis, at a false discovery rate of 0.05, about 17,000 TCR beta sequences matched HLA alleles. In all likelihood, a cluster of highly shared sequence variants was a sequencing artifact. It was taken for granted in presence/absence analyses that sequencing depth across donors was roughly uniform.

V lost 6 bases and J lost 4; bases outside the gene matches: 8. Germline-derived CDR1 and CDR2 are SQVTM and ANQGSEA. CDR3 size: 14 residues. V and J are TRBV29-1 and TRBJ2-5; 10 bases are a match to TRBD1. The TCR was taken from a man between 50 and 59 years old in good health and CMV-seronegative. Sequencing was performed on PBMCs. The CDR3 region has the DNA TGCAGCGTGCCCGACAGGGGGCTCGGAGAGACCCAGTACTTC. Its protein is CSVPDRGLGETQYF.